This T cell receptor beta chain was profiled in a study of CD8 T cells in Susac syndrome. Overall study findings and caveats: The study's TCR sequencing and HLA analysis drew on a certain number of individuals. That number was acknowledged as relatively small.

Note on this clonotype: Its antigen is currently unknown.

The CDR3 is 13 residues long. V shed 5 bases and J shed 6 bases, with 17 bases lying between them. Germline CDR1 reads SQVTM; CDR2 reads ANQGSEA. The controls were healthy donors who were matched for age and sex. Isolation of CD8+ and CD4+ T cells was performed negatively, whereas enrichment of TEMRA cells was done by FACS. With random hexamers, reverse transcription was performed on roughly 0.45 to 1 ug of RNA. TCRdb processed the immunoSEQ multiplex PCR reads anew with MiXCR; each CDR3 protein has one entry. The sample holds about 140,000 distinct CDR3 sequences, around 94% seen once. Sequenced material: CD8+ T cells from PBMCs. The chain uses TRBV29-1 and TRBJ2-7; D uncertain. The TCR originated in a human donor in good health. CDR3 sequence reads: CSVIWNFGREQYF. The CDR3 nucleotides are TGCAGCGTTATTTGGAATTTCGGTCGCGAGCAGTACTTC.